This T cell receptor (beta chain) was identified during a study of blood T cell repertoires in COVID-19. Profiling relied on immunoSEQ multiplex PCR, and the TCRdb table lists in-frame clones only, not all of them. The profile shows approximately 250,000 clones, over 70% of them singletons. Germline V lookup: CDR1 MNHEY, CDR2 SMNVEV (reference sequence). This CDR3 region has 15 residues. Trimming stripped 2 bases from V and 1 base from J, with 11 bases between. The chain carries TRBV27 and TRBJ1-1, with no clear D. This receptor was identified in a woman aged 40-49 years who had been exposed to COVID-19. The sample comprised PBMCs or T cells enriched from blood (not recorded which). As DNA, the CDR3 is TGTGCCAGCAGTTTAGCTTTGGCGGGGAACACTGAAGCTTTCTTT. Residues: CASSLALAGNTEAFF.